The clone carrying this TCR beta chain appeared a single time. Antigen unknown. Both 60 Vbeta primers and 13 Jbeta primers went into the PCR. Produced via immunoSEQ multiplex PCR; TCRdb's table is partial and in-frame only. Of more than 150,000 clones in the sample, about 81% are singletons; the top ten hold about 0.84%. In germline, CDR1 is SQVTM, CDR2 ANQGSEA. The CDR3 is 14 amino acids. Trimming pared 8 bases from V and 0 bases from J, leaving 16 bases between. The data originate from a study of cytomegalovirus exposure and HLA in healthy donors. Whole-study findings and limits: When a later analysis compared HLA-associated TCR beta chains with equally common others, the HLA-associated chains turned out to be more clonally expanded and to have lower generation probabilities. As was reported, the classifier diagnosed cytomegalovirus status with high specificity and sensitivity. Later work found most CMV-associated TCR beta chains apparently HLA-restricted.

Everyone who donated was a healthy bone marrow donor. This TCR derives from a young woman in good health and CMV-seronegative. The sequenced sample was PBMCs. The rearrangement uses TRBV29-1 and TRBJ1-2; D might be TRBD1 (5 bases). CDR3 region: CSTPAGGSNYGYTF. For the CDR3, the DNA is TGCAGCACTCCCGCGGGGGGTTCTAACTATGGCTACACCTTC. The variable domain in full, completed from reference TRBV29-1 and TRBJ1-2, reads SAVISQKPSRDICQRGTSLTIQCQVDSQVTMMFWYRQQPGQSLTLIATANQGSEATYESGFVIDKFPISRPNLTFSTLTVSNMSPEDSSIYLCSTPAGGSNYGYTFGSGTRLTVV.